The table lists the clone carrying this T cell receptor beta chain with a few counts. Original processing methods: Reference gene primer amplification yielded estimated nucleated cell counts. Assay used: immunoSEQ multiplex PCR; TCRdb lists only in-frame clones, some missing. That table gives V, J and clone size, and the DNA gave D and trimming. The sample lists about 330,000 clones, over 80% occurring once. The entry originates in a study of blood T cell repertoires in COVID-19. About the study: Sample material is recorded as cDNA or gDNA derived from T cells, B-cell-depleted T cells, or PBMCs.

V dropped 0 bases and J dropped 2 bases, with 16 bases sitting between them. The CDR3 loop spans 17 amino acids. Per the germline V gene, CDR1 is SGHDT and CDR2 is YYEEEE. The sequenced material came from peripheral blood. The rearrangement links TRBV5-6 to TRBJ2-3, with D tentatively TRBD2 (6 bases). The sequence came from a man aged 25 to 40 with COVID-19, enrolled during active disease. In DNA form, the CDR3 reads TGTGCCAGCAGCTTGGAGTGGGGCGGAGGGATCACAGATACGCAGTATTTT. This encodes CASSLEWGGGITDTQYF.